The next 28 T cell receptor beta chains were all read from a single sample in a study of beta chain features in type 1 diabetes. Findings of the study overall: Shorter TCRB CDR3s, moderately but significantly so, were found in Type 1 diabetes patients in all four CD4+ subsets.

Antigens for these TCRs are unknown. Every bit of the isolated RNA underwent reverse transcription, so sequencing read expressed TCRB transcripts. Profiling relied on immunoSEQ multiplex PCR, and the TCRdb table lists in-frame clones only, not all of them. This table holds 640,000 or so clones, over 13% found once. The sample consisted of naive CD4+ T cells from blood. The receptors derive from a man between 18 and 29 years old with type 1 diabetes.

A word on this clone: Other DNA sequences from this sample encode an identical CDR3 as well. The chain carries TRBV5-1 and TRBJ2-7, with 7 bases lining up with TRBD2. CDR1 SGHRS and CDR2 YFSETQ come from the germline V gene. Germline trimming cut 2 bases from V and 0 bases from J; bases unmatched to any gene: 2. There are 14 residues in the CDR3. The CDR3: CASSFGGNSYEQYF. CDR3 DNA sequence: TGCGCCAGCAGCTTCGGGGGGAACTCCTACGAGCAGTACTTC.

This clone came up a few times. The rearrangement uses TRBV29-1 and TRBJ2-7, with 10 bases aligning to TRBD1. V dropped 3 bases and J dropped 6; count of bases not matched to a gene: 8. Per germline, CDR1 SQVTM and CDR2 ANQGSEA. This CDR3 contains 14 residues. CDR3 protein: CSVEPGTGVAEQYF. The CDR3 nucleotides read TGCAGCGTTGAGCCCGGGACAGGGGTGGCCGAGCAGTACTTC.

This chain uses TRBV29-1 with TRBJ1-1, with no clear D. Germline V gives CDR1 SQVTM, CDR2 ANQGSEA. Trimming removed 3 bases at V and 1 base at J, with 12 bases between. CDR3 length: 14 residues. The CDR3 coding sequence is TGCAGCGTTGATAGGGCAGTGAGGAACACTGAAGCTTTCTTT. Amino acids: CSVDRAVRNTEAFF.

V and J are TRBV27 and TRBJ2-5; D perhaps matches TRBD1 (6 bases). V lost 6 bases, J lost 5 bases, and 19 bases lay in between. CDR1 and CDR2 from the germline V gene are MNHEY and SMNVEV (reference sequence). This CDR3 contains 15 residues. DNA of the CDR3: TGTGCCAGCAGCCCTTCAGGGGCTTCCCGGGAGACCCAGTACTTC. Translated, it gives CASSPSGASRETQYF.

This sequence joins TRBV4-3 and TRBJ2-1, with 7 nucleotides matching TRBD2. The J segment lost 4 bases and the V segment lost 1 base, leaving 4 bases of the junction unmatched. This CDR3 is built from 15 residues. The germline CDR1 and CDR2 sequences are LGHNA and YSLEER. CDR3 DNA: TGCGCCAGCAGCCAAGGCTTCGGGGGGTACAATGAGCAGTTCTTC. This gives the protein CASSQGFGGYNEQFF.

The chain links TRBV30 to TRBJ1-1; D is undetermined. The CDR3 is made up of 14 amino acids. Per the germline V gene, CDR1 is GTSNPN and CDR2 is SVGIG (reference sequence). V dropped 8 bases and J dropped 2 bases, with 18 bases sitting between them. This CDR3 is CALSVLSRNTEAFF. CDR3 DNA sequence: TGTGCCCTCTCGGTGTTAAGTAGAAACACTGAAGCTTTCTTT.

This clone was recorded a few times. Other DNA sequences within the sample encode an identical CDR3. The chain joins TRBV7-9 to TRBJ2-7, with D perhaps TRBD1 (5 bases). Per germline, CDR1 SEHNR and CDR2 FQNEAQ (reference sequence). Trimming took off 3 bases at V and 4 bases at J, with 13 bases between the two ends. This CDR3 is built from 14 residues. The CDR3 DNA follows: TGTGCCAGCAGCTTCGGAACAGGATCATACGAGCAGTACTTC. Residues: CASSFGTGSYEQYF.

This clone is a singleton in its sample. The chain employs TRBV5-1 and TRBJ2-5; D is uncertain. Between the trimmed V and J ends, which lost 0 bases and 4 bases, there was a span of 13 bases. Germline loops: CDR1 SGHRS, CDR2 YFSETQ. The CDR3 covers 15 residues. CDR3 nucleotide sequence: TGCGCCAGCAGCTTGGGCCCGAAGGGCACAGAGACCCAGTACTTC. This sequence encodes CASSLGPKGTETQYF.

In this sample, this clone turned up a few times. This chain connects TRBV7-2 to TRBJ1-4; D remains ambiguous. CDR1 and CDR2 (germline): SGHTA, FQGNSA. The V and J ends lost 3 bases and 0 bases respectively, with 8 bases between them. The CDR3 runs 15 residues. The CDR3 nucleotides are TGTGCCAGCAGCTTCCAGGCTGCAACTAATGAAAAACTGTTTTTT. Protein: CASSFQAATNEKLFF.

The genes are TRBV30 and TRBJ2-3; D is ambiguous. Per the germline V gene, CDR1 is GTSNPN and CDR2 is SVGIG (reference sequence). The CDR3 is 11 amino acids. The germline V and J ends were trimmed by 0 bases and 10 bases, with 8 bases remaining between them. In nucleotides, the CDR3 is TGTGCCTGGAGTGTATCAGAGGCGCAGTATTTT. It encodes CAWSVSEAQYF.

This clone showed up just a few times. V usage is TRBV25-1 and J usage is TRBJ1-1; D perhaps matches TRBD1 (5 bases). Germline CDR1 reads MGHDK; CDR2 reads SYGVNS. The CDR3 runs to 14 residues. V was cut by 4 bases and J by 6 bases, with 15 bases left in between. This CDR3 is CASSGNTAGPEAFF. The CDR3 bases are TGTGCCAGCAGTGGGAACACGGCGGGGCCTGAAGCTTTCTTT. The complete variable domain, with remaining parts taken from reference TRBV25-1 and TRBJ1-1, reads EADIYQTPRYLVIGTGKKITLECSQTMGHDKMYWYQQDPGMELHLIHYSYGVNSTEKGDLSSESTVSRIRTEHFPLTLESARPSHTSQYLCASSGNTAGPEAFFGQGTRLTVV.

The chain joins TRBV29-1 to TRBJ2-5; D call uncertain. The DNA end is a closer match to TRBJ2-7, so the J assignment may be wrong. Germline-derived CDR1 and CDR2 are SQVTM and ANQGSEA. This CDR3 is 11 amino acids long. This CDR3 reads CSVATSYEQYF. The CDR3, as DNA: TGCAGCGTGGCCACCTCCTACGAGCAGTACTTC.

This chain connects TRBV25-1 to TRBJ2-7; tentatively, D is TRBD1 (5 bases). Per the germline V gene, CDR1 is MGHDK and CDR2 is SYGVNS. The ends were cut back, 3 bases at V and 6 bases at J, with 18 bases in the middle. CDR3 length: 15 amino acids. Here the CDR3 DNA reads TGTGCCAGCAGTGATATAGGCCAGGGAAGCCTCGAGCAGTACTTC. It encodes CASSDIGQGSLEQYF.

This clone was counted a few times. J is TRBJ2-5 and V is TRBV29-1; D possibly matches TRBD1 or TRBD2 (5 bases each). The ends were cut back, 5 bases at V and 2 bases at J, with 9 bases in the middle. Germline CDR1 and CDR2: SQVTM and ANQGSEA. CDR3 length: 12 residues. The CDR3 nucleotides are TGCAGCGTTCCAGGGAGACAAGAGACCCAGTACTTC. It translates to CSVPGRQETQYF.

This clone was detected only a few times. The chain carries TRBV29-1 and TRBJ1-4; 9 bases align to TRBD1. The junction had 5 bases not matched to a gene; V was cut back by 2 bases and J by 7 bases. The CDR3 has 14 residues. The germline gives CDR1 SQVTM, CDR2 ANQGSEA. The CDR3 region is CSVERTGVGEKLFF. In DNA, the CDR3 is TGCAGCGTTGAAAGGACAGGGGTGGGTGAAAAACTGTTTTTT.

Comments on this clone: This same CDR3 is encoded by further DNA sequences in the sample. This chain connects TRBV5-1 to TRBJ2-3; D remains ambiguous. V lost 5 bases, J lost 3 bases, and 7 bases lay in between. Looked up from germline, CDR1 is SGHRS and CDR2 is YFSETQ. The CDR3 is 12 amino acids. This CDR3 is CASSTGTDTQYF. The DNA of the CDR3 is TGCGCCAGCAGTACCGGAACAGATACGCAGTATTTT.

The rearrangement uses TRBV7-6 and TRBJ2-3, with D possibly matching TRBD1 (6 bases). From germline, CDR1 is SGHVS and CDR2 FNYEAQ. V lost 2 bases and J 3 bases, leaving 12 bases between the germline ends. There are 15 residues in the CDR3. Written as DNA, the CDR3 is TGTGCCAGCAGCTTACCCTACAGGGAGACAGATACGCAGTATTTT. Translation: CASSLPYRETDTQYF.

The chain employs TRBV30 and TRBJ2-1, with no clear D. CDR3 length equals 12 residues. Germline assignment: CDR1 GTSNPN and CDR2 SVGIG (reference sequence). Trimming cost V 1 base and J 9 bases, with 10 bases left between them. The CDR3 loop is CAWSDSSGEQFF. The CDR3 DNA reads TGTGCCTGGAGTGACTCCTCGGGTGAGCAGTTCTTC.

V is TRBV28 and J is TRBJ2-6; D possibly uses TRBD1 or TRBD2 (5 bases each). The CDR3 has 15 residues. Trimming cost V 3 bases and J 13 bases, with 19 bases left between them. Germline lookup yields CDR1 MDHEN and CDR2 SYDVKM. The CDR3: CASSFAGAPGIVLTF. For the CDR3, the DNA is TGTGCCAGCAGTTTTGCCGGGGCCCCAGGTATTGTCCTGACTTTC.

The J gene is TRBJ2-5, the V gene TRBV7-2; D is unresolved. V lost 0 bases and J lost 4, with 9 bases in between. Germline assignment: CDR1 SGHTA and CDR2 FQGNSA. The CDR3 has 14 residues. CDR3 nucleotides: TGTGCCAGCAGCTTAGCGACATTAGGAGAGACCCAGTACTTC. Translation gives CASSLATLGETQYF.

This clone was detected only a few times. The chain is built from TRBV7-9 and TRBJ1-5, with 10 nucleotides matching TRBD1. V shed 6 bases and J 5 bases; nucleotides not matched to a gene: 4. Germline-derived CDR1 and CDR2 are SEHNR and FQNEAQ (reference sequence). The CDR3 has 14 residues. The DNA of the CDR3 is TGTGCCAGCAGGGAGGGGACAGGGGATCAGCCCCAGCATTTT. It is translated as CASREGTGDQPQHF.

The V and J genes are TRBV10-3 and TRBJ1-1; 7 nucleotides match TRBD1. J was trimmed by 1 base and V by 11 bases; bases with no gene match: 7. This CDR3 comprises 13 residues. The germline V gene has CDR1 ENHRY and CDR2 SYGVKD. DNA for the CDR3: TGTGCCGTCTCGACAGGGACGAACACTGAAGCTTTCTTT. Translating it yields CAVSTGTNTEAFF.

The chain employs TRBV7-9 and TRBJ2-3; D unresolved. V dropped 5 bases and J dropped 1 base, with 10 bases sitting between them. Germline CDR1 SEHNR, CDR2 FQNEAQ (reference sequence). The CDR3 sequence is 14 residues long. CDR3 nucleotide sequence: TGTGCCAGCAGCCCCACTGGACGCACAGATACGCAGTATTTT. Protein product: CASSPTGRTDTQYF.

The rearrangement uses TRBV18 and TRBJ2-3, with 11 bases that match TRBD2. The CDR3 extends over 15 amino acids. CDR1 and CDR2 from the germline V gene are KGHSH and LQKENI. V lost 5 bases, J lost 2 bases, and 3 bases stayed unmatched. CDR3 nucleotide sequence: TGTGCCAGCTCAGCGGGACTAGCGGTCACAGATACGCAGTATTTT. Protein: CASSAGLAVTDTQYF.

In this sample, this clone turned up a few times. J is TRBJ1-4 and V is TRBV29-1; D ambiguous. Germline loops: CDR1 SQVTM, CDR2 ANQGSEA. V shed 4 bases and J shed 7 bases, with 13 bases lying between them. This CDR3 region has 13 residues. The CDR3 loop is CSVGTIRTEKLFF. CDR3 in DNA: TGCAGCGTTGGAACGATCAGAACTGAAAAACTGTTTTTT.

The table lists this clone with a few counts. This chain joins TRBV6-5 and TRBJ2-7; D not certain. The CDR3 contains 11 residues. The ends were cut back, 6 bases at V and 3 bases at J, with 6 bases in the middle. CDR1 and CDR2 (germline): MNHEY, SVGAGI. CDR3 sequence (DNA): TGTGCCAGCAGCTCTATCTACGAGCAGTACTTC. This translates into CASSSIYEQYF.

V usage is TRBV18 and J usage is TRBJ2-3; D is uncertain. The CDR3 runs 14 residues. The V and J ends lost 3 bases and 4 bases respectively, with 11 bases between them. Looked up from germline, CDR1 is KGHSH and CDR2 is LQKENI. The CDR3 sequence is CASSPGEVSDTQYF. The CDR3 region has the DNA TGTGCCAGCTCACCTGGAGAAGTCTCAGATACGCAGTATTTT.

Remarks on this clone: The same CDR3 is also encoded by other DNA sequences in this sample. The genes are TRBV6-5 and TRBJ1-5, with D hard to call. The germline V gene has CDR1 MNHEY and CDR2 SVGAGI. Trimming took 2 bases from V and 2 from J, leaving 7 bases between them. The CDR3 is 14 residues long. The CDR3 region has the DNA TGTGCCAGCAGTTACAGCCGGGGCAATCAGCCCCAGCATTTT. It codes for CASSYSRGNQPQHF.